This T cell receptor (beta chain) was sequenced in a study of cytomegalovirus exposure and HLA in healthy donors. About the research overall: A prior study identified 117 million unique TCR beta sequences from about 179 million T cells.

This PCR relied on a set of 60 Vbeta primers and 13 Jbeta primers. Some clones are missing from TCRdb's copy, which holds only in-frame ones; the method was immunoSEQ multiplex PCR. The sample carries about 160,000 clones, 75% to 85% recorded once. On this clone: What it binds is unknown.

The donors (healthy individuals) were bone marrow donors. Study observations and caveats: A later analysis linked a missense variant in DCLRE1C to the trimming of TCR beta V and J genes. A later analysis reportedly found fewer N-insertions in an Asian-associated ancestry cluster than the approximately 700-donor mean.

The CDR3 consists of 15 residues. Germline loops: CDR1 SGHNT, CDR2 YYREEE (reference sequence). The material sequenced was PBMCs. The TCR originated in a woman aged 18-30 years in good health and CMV-seronegative. The genes are TRBV5-4 and TRBJ2-5; 9 bases line up with TRBD1. The J call is uncertain, as TRBJ2-7 better fits the DNA end. The CDR3 DNA reads as TGTGCCAGCAGCTTGGGGACAGGGGCCTCCTACGAGCAGTACTTC. Translated: CASSLGTGASYEQYF.